Described below is a single T cell receptor (beta chain) sequence and its context. Its antigen is undetermined. This specimen comes from a study of identical twins. General study results and limits: The models systematically underestimated how much out-of-frame TCR alpha was shared in monozygotic twins.

TCRdb passed the 5' RACE reads through MiXCR, listing each CDR3 protein once. Of approximately 620,000 distinct CDR3 sequences listed, around 8.3% are singletons. These data also featured in a second study, about yellow fever vaccine responses in identical twins.

The sample taken for sequencing was PBMCs. The receptor's source is a woman aged 18-29 years in good health.

In nucleotides, the CDR3 is TGTGCCAGCAGAACAGGGGGCGCGATGTTTGCAGATACGCAGTATTTT. Protein: CASRTGGAMFADTQYF. J is TRBJ2-3 and V is TRBV6-1; 9 positions agree with TRBD1. Trimming removed 6 bases from V and 4 bases from J; junction bases left unmatched: 11. The CDR3 loop spans 16 amino acids. The germline V gene encodes CDR1 MNHNS and CDR2 SASEGT.